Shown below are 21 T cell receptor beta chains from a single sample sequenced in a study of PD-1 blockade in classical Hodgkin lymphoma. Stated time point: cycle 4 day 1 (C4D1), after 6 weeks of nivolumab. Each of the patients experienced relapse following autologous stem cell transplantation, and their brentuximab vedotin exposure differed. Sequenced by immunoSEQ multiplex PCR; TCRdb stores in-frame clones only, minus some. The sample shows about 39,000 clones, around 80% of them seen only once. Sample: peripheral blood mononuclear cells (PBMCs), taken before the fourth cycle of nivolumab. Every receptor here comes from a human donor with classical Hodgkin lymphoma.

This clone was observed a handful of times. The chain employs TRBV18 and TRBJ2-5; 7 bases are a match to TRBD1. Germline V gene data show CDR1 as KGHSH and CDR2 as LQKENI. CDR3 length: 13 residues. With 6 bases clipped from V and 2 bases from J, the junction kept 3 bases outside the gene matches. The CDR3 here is CASSSGQQETQYF. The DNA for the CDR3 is TGTGCCAGCTCCTCGGGACAGCAAGAGACCCAGTACTTC.

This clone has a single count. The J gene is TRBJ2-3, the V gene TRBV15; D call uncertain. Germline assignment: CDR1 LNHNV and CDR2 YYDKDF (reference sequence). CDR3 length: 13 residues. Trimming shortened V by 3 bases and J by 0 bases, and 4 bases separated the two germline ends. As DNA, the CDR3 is TGTGCCACCAGCAGTGACAGCACAGATACGCAGTATTTT. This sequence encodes CATSSDSTDTQYF.

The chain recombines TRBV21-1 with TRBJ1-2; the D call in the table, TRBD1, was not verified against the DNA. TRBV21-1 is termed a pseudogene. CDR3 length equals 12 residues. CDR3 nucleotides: TGTGCCAGCAGCATACAGGGGAATGGCTACACCTTC. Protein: CASSIQGNGYTF.

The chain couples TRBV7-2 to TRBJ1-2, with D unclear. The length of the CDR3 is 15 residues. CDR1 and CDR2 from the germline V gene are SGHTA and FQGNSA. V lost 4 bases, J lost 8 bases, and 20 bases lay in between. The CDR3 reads CASSSPFVPGSGYTF. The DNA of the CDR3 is TGTGCCAGCAGCTCCCCCTTTGTACCCGGGAGCGGCTACACCTTC.

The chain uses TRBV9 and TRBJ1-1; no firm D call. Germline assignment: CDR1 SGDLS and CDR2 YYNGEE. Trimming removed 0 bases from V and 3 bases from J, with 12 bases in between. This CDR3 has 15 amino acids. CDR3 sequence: CASSVVGSGDTEAFF. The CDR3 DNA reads TGTGCCAGCAGCGTAGTGGGCAGTGGGGACACTGAAGCTTTCTTT. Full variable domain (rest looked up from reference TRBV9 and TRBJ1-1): DSGVTQTPKHLITATGQRVTLRCSPRSGDLSVYWYQQSLDQGLQFLIQYYNGEERAKGNILERFSAQQFPDLHSELNLSSLELGDSALYFCASSVVGSGDTEAFFGQGTRLTVV.

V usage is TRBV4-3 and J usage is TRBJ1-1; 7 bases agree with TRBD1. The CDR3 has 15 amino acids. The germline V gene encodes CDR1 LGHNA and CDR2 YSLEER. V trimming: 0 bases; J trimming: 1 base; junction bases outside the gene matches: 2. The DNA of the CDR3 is TGCGCCAGCAGCCAAGACTACAGGGGGAACACTGAAGCTTTCTTT. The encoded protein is CASSQDYRGNTEAFF.

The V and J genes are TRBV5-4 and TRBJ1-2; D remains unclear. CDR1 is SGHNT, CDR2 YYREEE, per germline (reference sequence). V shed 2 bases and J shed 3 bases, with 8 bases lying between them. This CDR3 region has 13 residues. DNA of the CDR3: TGTGCCAGCAGCTTCGAGCAGGACTATGGCTACACCTTC. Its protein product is CASSFEQDYGYTF.

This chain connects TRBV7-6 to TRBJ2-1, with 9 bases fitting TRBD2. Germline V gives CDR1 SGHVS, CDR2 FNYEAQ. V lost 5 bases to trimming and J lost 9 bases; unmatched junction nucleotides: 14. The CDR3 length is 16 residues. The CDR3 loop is CASSRGAGGIRTEQFF. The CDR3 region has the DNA TGTGCCAGCAGCCGAGGTGCGGGGGGGATACGTACTGAGCAGTTCTTC.

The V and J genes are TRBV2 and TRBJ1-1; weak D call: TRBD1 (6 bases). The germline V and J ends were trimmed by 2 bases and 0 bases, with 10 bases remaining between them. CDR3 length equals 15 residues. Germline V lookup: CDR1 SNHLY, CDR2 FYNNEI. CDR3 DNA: TGTGCCAGCAGTGAAACAGGGAACATGAACACTGAAGCTTTCTTT. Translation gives CASSETGNMNTEAFF.

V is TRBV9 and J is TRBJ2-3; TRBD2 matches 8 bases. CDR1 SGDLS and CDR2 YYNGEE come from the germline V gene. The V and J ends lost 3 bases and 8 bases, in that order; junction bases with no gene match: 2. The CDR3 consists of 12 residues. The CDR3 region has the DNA TGTGCCAGCAGCGGAACTAGCGGTACGCAGTATTTT. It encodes CASSGTSGTQYF. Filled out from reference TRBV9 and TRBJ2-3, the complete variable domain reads DSGVTQTPKHLITATGQRVTLRCSPRSGDLSVYWYQQSLDQGLQFLIQYYNGEERAKGNILERFSAQQFPDLHSELNLSSLELGDSALYFCASSGTSGTQYFGPGTRLTVL.

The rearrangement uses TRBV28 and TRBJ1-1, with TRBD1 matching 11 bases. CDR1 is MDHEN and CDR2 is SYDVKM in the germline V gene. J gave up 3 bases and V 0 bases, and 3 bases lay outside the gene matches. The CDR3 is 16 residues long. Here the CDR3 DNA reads TGTGCCAGCAGTTTATGGGGACAGGGGGATGACACTGAAGCTTTCTTT. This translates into CASSLWGQGDDTEAFF.

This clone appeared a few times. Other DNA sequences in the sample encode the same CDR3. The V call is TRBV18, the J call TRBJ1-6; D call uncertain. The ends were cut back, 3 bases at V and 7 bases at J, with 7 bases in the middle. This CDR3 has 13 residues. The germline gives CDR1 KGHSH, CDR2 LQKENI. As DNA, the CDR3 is TGTGCCAGCTCACCCTCCAAAAATTCACCCCTCCACTTT. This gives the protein CASSPSKNSPLHF.

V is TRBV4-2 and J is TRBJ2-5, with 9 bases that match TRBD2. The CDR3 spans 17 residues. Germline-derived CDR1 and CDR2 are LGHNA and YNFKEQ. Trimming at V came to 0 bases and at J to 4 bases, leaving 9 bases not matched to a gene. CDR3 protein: CASSQEAGGLRGETQYF. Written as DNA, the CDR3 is TGTGCCAGCAGCCAAGAGGCGGGGGGGCTGCGTGGAGAGACCCAGTACTTC.

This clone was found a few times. Here the CDR3 reads CAISYGTGSGNTIYF. The CDR3 nucleotides read TGTGCCATCAGCTACGGGACGGGCTCTGGAAACACCATATATTTT. This chain links TRBV10-3 with TRBJ1-3, with D perhaps matching TRBD1 (5 bases). Trimming cost V 6 bases and J 0 bases, with 12 bases left between them. Per germline, CDR1 ENHRY and CDR2 SYGVKD. The CDR3 length is 15 residues.

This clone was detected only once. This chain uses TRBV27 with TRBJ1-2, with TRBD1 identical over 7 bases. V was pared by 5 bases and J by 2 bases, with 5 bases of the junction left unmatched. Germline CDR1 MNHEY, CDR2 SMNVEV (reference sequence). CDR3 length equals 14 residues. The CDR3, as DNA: TGTGCCAGCAGTCGACAGGGTGGAAACTATGGCTACACCTTC. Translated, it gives CASSRQGGNYGYTF.

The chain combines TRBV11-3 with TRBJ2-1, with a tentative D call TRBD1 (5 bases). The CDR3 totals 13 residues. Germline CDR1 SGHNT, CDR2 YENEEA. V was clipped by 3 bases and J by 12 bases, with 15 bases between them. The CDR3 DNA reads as TGTGCCAGCAGCTTCTCCAGGGCGTCAGGGCAGTTCTTC. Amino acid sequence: CASSFSRASGQFF.

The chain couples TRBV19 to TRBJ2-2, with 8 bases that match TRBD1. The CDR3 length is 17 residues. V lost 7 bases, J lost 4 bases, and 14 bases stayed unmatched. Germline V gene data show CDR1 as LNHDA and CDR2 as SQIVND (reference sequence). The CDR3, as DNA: TGTGCCAGTACTTTGGGCCTCGGACAGGGTGGCACCGGGGAGCTGTTTTTT. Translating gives CASTLGLGQGGTGELFF. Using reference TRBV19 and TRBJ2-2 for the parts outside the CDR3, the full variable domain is DGGITQSPKYLFRKEGQNVTLSCEQNLNHDAMYWYRQDPGQGLRLIYYSQIVNDFQKGDIAEGYSVSREKKESFPLTVTSAQKNPTAFYLCASTLGLGQGGTGELFFGEGSRLTVL.

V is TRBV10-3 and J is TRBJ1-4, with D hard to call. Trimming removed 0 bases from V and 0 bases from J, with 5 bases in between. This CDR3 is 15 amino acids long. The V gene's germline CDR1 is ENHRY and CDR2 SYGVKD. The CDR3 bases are TGTGCCATCAGTGAGTCGACGACAACTAATGAAAAACTGTTTTTT. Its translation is CAISESTTTNEKLFF.

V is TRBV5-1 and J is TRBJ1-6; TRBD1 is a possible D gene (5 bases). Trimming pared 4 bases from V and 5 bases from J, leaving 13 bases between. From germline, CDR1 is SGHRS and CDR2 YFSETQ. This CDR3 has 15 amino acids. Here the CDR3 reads CASSRTQGDNSPLHF. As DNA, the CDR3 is TGCGCCAGCAGCCGGACGCAGGGAGATAATTCACCCCTCCACTTT.

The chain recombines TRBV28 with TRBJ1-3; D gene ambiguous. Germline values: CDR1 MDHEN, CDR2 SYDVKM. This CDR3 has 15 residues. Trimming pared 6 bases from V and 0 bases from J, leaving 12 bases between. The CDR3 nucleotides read TGTGCCAGCAGCCAACAAACCATCTCTGGAAACACCATATATTTT. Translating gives CASSQQTISGNTIYF.

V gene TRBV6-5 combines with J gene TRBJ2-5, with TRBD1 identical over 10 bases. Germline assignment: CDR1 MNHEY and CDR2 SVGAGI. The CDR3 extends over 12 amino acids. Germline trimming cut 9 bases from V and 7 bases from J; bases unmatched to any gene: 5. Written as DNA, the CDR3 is TGTGCCAGTCGAGGACAGGGGGGGACCCAGTACTTC. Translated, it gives CASRGQGGTQYF.